This is a list of T cell receptor beta chains from one sample in a study of blood T cell repertoires in COVID-19. Sequencing was performed with immunoSEQ multiplex PCR; in TCRdb, only in-frame clones are kept and a portion is missing. This table has tens of thousands of clones, around nine tenths appearing once. Material: peripheral blood. The receptors shown here come from a human donor in a cohort sampled during active COVID-19. Each CDR3 is given with its conserved first and last residue. The D gene is left open where the match is weak. The size of a clone is reported for some rows only, either as once, few or many, or as a class for expanded clones.

j_gene | v_gene | abundance | len | d_gene | CDR3nt | CDR3aa
TRBJ1-1 | TRBV5-5 | - | 17 | TRBD1 | TGTGCCAGCAGCTTGGCCCCCTGGACAGGGCCAGGCGCTGAAGCTTTCTTT | CASSLAPWTGPGAEAFF
TRBJ1-2 | TRBV6-5 | once | 14 | TRBD1 | TGTGCCAGCAGACGGGACAGGGCCCAAGGCGGCTACACCTTC | CASRRDRAQGGYTF
TRBJ2-7 | TRBV5-4 | - | 15 | - | TGTGCCAGCAGCGGGGCAGGGACTGCCCGCGACGAGCAGTACTTC | CASSGAGTARDEQYF
TRBJ1-2 | TRBV6-2/TRBV6-3 | - | 15 | - | TGTGCCAGCAGTTACCCTCCGTCTTATGACAATGGCTACACCTTC | CASSYPPSYDNGYTF
TRBJ2-7 | TRBV5-4 | - | 15 | TRBD1 | TGTGCCAGCAGCCGCCGACAGGGTGGTCACTACGAGCAGTACTTC | CASSRRQGGHYEQYF
TRBJ2-7 | TRBV3-1/TRBV3-2 | few | 12 | - | TGTGCCAGCAGCCAAGGGCCCTCCGAGCAGTACTTC | CASSQGPSEQYF
TRBJ1-2 | TRBV28 | - | 15 | TRBD1 | TGTGCCAGCAGGTTCGGAGAGACAGGGTTGGATGGCTACACCTTC | CASRFGETGLDGYTF
TRBJ2-1 | TRBV2 | - | 14 | TRBD2 | TGTGCCAGCAAGTACCTAGCGGGAGGCGATGAGCAGTTCTTC | CASKYLAGGDEQFF
TRBJ1-1 | TRBV19 | - | 16 | TRBD1 | TGTGCCAGTAGTGGGGTTGTGGGGACAGCGAACACTGAAGCTTTCTTT | CASSGVVGTANTEAFF
TRBJ1-2 | TRBV3-1/TRBV3-2 | - | 12 | - | TGTGCCAGCAGCCGGATGACTGATGGCTACACCTTC | CASSRMTDGYTF
TRBJ1-1 | TRBV24-1 | - | 15 | - | TGTGCCACCAGTGATTCTAGGAATATGAACACTGAAGCTTTCTTT | CATSDSRNMNTEAFF
TRBJ2-5 | TRBV2 | - | 10 | - | TGTGCCAGCAGCAAAGAGACCCAGTACTTC | CASSKETQYF
TRBJ1-4 | TRBV5-4 | - | 14 | TRBD1 | TGTGCCAGCTCACAGGGGGCGGATAATGAAAAACTGTTTTTT | CASSQGADNEKLFF
TRBJ2-2 | TRBV3-1/TRBV3-2 | - | 16 | TRBD2 | TGTGCCAGCAGCCAAGGGACTAGCGAGAACACCGGGGAGCTGTTTTTT | CASSQGTSENTGELFF
TRBJ1-2 | TRBV18 | once | 13 | - | TGTGCCAGCTCGTTGACAGACCTCTATGGCTACACCTTC | CASSLTDLYGYTF
TRBJ2-7 | TRBV27 | once | 13 | - | TGTGCCAGCAGTTTAAAGGACAGCTACGAGCAGTACTTC | CASSLKDSYEQYF
TRBJ1-2 | TRBV7-9 | - | 13 | - | TGTGCCAGCAGCTTATCAGGCCGCTATGGCTACACCTTC | CASSLSGRYGYTF
TRBJ1-1 | TRBV2 | once | 14 | - | TGTGCCAGCAGTGAAGGGGGGCTGGGGACTGAAGCTTTCTTT | CASSEGGLGTEAFF
TRBJ2-1 | TRBV5-4 | - | 17 | TRBD2 | TGTGCCAGCGGTTCGGGAGGACTAGCGGGCTCCTACAATGAGCAGTTCTTC | CASGSGGLAGSYNEQFF
TRBJ2-1 | TRBV11-3 | - | 14 | - | TGTGCCAGCAGCCCCCGGGGTTCCTACAATGAGCAGTTCTTC | CASSPRGSYNEQFF
TRBJ1-1 | TRBV5-1 | - | 16 | - | TGCGCCAGCAGCTTGGACAGAATACTGCAAGGCACTGAAGCTTTCTTT | CASSLDRILQGTEAFF
TRBJ2-1 | TRBV24-1 | - | 16 | TRBD2 | TGTGCCACCAGTGATTTGGCAGCGGGAGTCTACAATGAGCAGTTCTTC | CATSDLAAGVYNEQFF
TRBJ1-5 | TRBV6-5 | - | 11 | - | TGTGCCAGCAGGACAGGTCAGCCCCAGCATTTT | CASRTGQPQHF
TRBJ2-7 | TRBV28 | - | 14 | - | TGTGCCAGCAGTTTGCAGACAGCGTTCTACGAGCAGTACTTC | CASSLQTAFYEQYF
TRBJ1-5 | TRBV6-5 | - | 12 | - | TGTGCCAGCAGTCACCAGGGGCAGCCCCAGCATTTT | CASSHQGQPQHF
TRBJ2-7 | TRBV5-6 | - | 15 | - | TGTGCCAGCAGCTTGCGATGGCGGGGTCCCTACGAGCAGTACTTC | CASSLRWRGPYEQYF
TRBJ2-2 | TRBV18 | - | 17 | - | TGTGCCAGCTCACGGGACACTCCTAGGGGTAACACCGGGGAGCTGTTTTTT | CASSRDTPRGNTGELFF
TRBJ2-1 | TRBV10-1 | once | 12 | TRBD2 | TGCGCCAGCAGGGCACTAGCGGGACCGCAGTTCTTC | CASRALAGPQFF
TRBJ2-3 | TRBV25-1 | once | 17 | TRBD2 | TGTGCCAGCAGTGAATTTAGGTCTAGCGGGAAAGCAGATACGCAGTATTTT | CASSEFRSSGKADTQYF
TRBJ1-2 | TRBV24-1 | - | 12 | - | TGTGCCACCAGTGATTCTGACTATGGCTACACCTTC | CATSDSDYGYTF
TRBJ2-1 | TRBV28 | - | 15 | TRBD2 | TGTGCCAGCAGGGGCCCGGGAGGTGGGTACAATGAGCAGTTCTTC | CASRGPGGGYNEQFF
TRBJ2-7 | TRBV7-3 | once | 15 | TRBD1 | TGTGCCAGCAGCCTAAGGGGGACAGGAGCCTACGAGCAGTACTTC | CASSLRGTGAYEQYF
TRBJ1-5 | TRBV18 | - | 15 | TRBD1 | TGTGCCAGCTCACCGGGAGGACAGGAGAATCAGCCCCAGCATTTT | CASSPGGQENQPQHF
TRBJ2-1 | TRBV19 | - | 16 | TRBD1 | TGTGCCAGCACATGGACAGGGAACCCTCTATACAATGAGCAGTTCTTC | CASTWTGNPLYNEQFF
TRBJ2-5 | TRBV10-1 | - | 16 | TRBD2 | TGCGCCAGCAGCCTAGGACTAGCGGGCTTCCAAGAGACCCAGTACTTC | CASSLGLAGFQETQYF